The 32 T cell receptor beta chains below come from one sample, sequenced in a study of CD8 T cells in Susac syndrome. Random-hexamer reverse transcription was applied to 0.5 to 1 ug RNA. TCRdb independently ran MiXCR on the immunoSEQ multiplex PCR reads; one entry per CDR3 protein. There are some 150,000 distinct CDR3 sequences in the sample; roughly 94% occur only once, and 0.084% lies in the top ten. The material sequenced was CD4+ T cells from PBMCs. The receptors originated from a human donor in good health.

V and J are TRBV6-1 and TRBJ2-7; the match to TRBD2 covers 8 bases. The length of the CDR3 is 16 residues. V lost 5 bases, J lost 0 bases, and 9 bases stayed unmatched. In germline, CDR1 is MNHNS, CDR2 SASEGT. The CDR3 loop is CASSPRGRQSSYEQYF. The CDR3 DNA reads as TGTGCCAGCAGTCCTCGCGGGAGGCAGAGCTCCTACGAGCAGTACTTC.

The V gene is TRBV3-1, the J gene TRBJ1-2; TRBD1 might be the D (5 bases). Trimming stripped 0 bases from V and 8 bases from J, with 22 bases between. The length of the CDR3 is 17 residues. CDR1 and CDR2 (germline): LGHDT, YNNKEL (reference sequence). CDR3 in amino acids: CASSQDGQTGALKGYTF. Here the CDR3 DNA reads TGTGCCAGCAGCCAAGATGGGCAAACAGGAGCCCTTAAAGGCTACACCTTC. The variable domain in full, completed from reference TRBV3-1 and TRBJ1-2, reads DTAVSQTPKYLVTQMGNDKSIKCEQNLGHDTMYWYKQDSKKFLKIMFSYNNKELIINETVPNRFSPKSPDKAHLNLHINSLELGDSAVYFCASSQDGQTGALKGYTFGSGTRLTVV.

CDR3 amino acids: CASSVDRNEQFF. In nucleotides, the CDR3 is TGTGCCAGCAGTGTAGACCGCAATGAGCAGTTCTTC. The chain links TRBV2 to TRBJ2-1, with D hard to call. The CDR3 is made up of 12 amino acids. Germline V gene sequence: CDR1 SNHLY, CDR2 FYNNEI. The V end was cut by 4 bases, the J end by 6 bases, with 7 bases between.

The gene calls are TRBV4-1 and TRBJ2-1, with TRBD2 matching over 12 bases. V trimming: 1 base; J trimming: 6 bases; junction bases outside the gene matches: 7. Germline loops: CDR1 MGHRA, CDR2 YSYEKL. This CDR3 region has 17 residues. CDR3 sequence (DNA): TGCGCCAGCAGCCAAGTGCTAGCGGGAGGGCCTGGCAATGAGCAGTTCTTC. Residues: CASSQVLAGGPGNEQFF.

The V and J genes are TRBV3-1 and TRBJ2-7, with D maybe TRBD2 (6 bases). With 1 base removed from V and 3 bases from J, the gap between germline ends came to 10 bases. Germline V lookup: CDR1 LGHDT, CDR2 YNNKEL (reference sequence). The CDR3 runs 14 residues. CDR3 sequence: CASSQGTGLYEQYF. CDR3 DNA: TGTGCCAGCAGCCAAGGGACGGGACTCTACGAGCAGTACTTC.

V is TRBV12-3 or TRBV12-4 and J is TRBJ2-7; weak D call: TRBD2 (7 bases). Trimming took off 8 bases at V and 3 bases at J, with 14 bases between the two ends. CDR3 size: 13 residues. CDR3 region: CASGGGLNYEQYF. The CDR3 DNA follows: TGTGCCAGCGGCGGGGGCCTGAACTACGAGCAGTACTTC.

CDR3: CASSLGTNTGELFF. For the CDR3, the DNA is TGTGCCAGCAGCTTAGGGACGAACACCGGGGAGCTGTTTTTT. The rearrangement uses TRBV7-9 and TRBJ2-2; D unresolved. V was pared by 1 base and J by 0 bases, with 3 bases between. Germline-derived CDR1 and CDR2 are SEHNR and FQNEAQ (reference sequence). The CDR3 consists of 14 residues.

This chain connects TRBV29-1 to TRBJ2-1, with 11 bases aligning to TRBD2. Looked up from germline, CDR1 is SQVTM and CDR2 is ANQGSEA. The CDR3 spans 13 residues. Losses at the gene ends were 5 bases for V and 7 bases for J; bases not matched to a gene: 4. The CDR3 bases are TGCAGCGTTAGGCCTAGCGGGAGGAATGAGCAGTTCTTC. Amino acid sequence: CSVRPSGRNEQFF.

The CDR3 here is CASSSAGDYGYTF. The CDR3 bases are TGCGCCAGCAGCTCCGCAGGGGACTATGGCTACACCTTC. The gene calls are TRBV5-1 and TRBJ1-2; the D gene is possibly TRBD1 (6 bases). Germline V gene data show CDR1 as SGHRS and CDR2 as YFSETQ. V lost 3 bases and J lost 3, with 9 bases in between. CDR3 length: 13 amino acids.

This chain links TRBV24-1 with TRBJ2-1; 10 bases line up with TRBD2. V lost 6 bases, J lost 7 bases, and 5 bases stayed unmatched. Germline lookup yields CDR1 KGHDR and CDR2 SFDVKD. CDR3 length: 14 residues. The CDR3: CATSTSGRENEQFF. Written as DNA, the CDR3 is TGTGCCACCAGTACCAGCGGGAGGGAAAATGAGCAGTTCTTC.

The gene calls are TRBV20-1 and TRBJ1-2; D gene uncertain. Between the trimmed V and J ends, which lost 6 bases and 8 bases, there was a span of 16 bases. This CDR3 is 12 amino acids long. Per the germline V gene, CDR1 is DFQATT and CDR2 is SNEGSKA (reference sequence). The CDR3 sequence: CSAPGGREGYTF. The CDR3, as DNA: TGCAGTGCCCCAGGAGGGCGGGAAGGCTACACCTTC.

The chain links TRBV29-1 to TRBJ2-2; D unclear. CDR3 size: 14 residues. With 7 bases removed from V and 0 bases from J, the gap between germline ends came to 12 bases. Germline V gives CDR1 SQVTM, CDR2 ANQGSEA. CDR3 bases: TGCAGCGCCTATACCCCCACGAACACCGGGGAGCTGTTTTTT. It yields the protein CSAYTPTNTGELFF.

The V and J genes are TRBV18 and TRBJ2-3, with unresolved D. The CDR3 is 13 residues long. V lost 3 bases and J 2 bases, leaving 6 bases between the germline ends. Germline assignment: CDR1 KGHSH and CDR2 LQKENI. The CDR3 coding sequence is TGTGCCAGCTCACCTCAGAACACAGATACGCAGTATTTT. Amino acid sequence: CASSPQNTDTQYF. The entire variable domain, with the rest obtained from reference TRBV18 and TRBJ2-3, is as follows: NAGVMQNPRHLVRRRGQEARLRCSPMKGHSHVYWYRQLPEEGLKFMVYLQKENIIDESGMPKERFSAEFPKEGPSILRIQQVVRGDSAAYFCASSPQNTDTQYFGPGTRLTVL.

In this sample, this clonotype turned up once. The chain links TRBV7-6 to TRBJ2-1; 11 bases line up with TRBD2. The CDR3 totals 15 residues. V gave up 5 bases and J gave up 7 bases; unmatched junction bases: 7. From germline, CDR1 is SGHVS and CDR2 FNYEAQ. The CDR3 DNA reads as TGTGCCAGCAGCCTCGGGACTAGCGGCAAGAATGAGCAGTTCTTC. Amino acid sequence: CASSLGTSGKNEQFF.

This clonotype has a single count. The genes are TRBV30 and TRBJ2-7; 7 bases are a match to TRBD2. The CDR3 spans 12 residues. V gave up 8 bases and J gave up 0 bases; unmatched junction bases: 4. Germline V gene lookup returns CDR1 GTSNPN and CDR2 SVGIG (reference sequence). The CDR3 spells CALGGSSYEQYF. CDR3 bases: TGTGCCCTGGGGGGGAGCTCCTACGAGCAGTACTTC.

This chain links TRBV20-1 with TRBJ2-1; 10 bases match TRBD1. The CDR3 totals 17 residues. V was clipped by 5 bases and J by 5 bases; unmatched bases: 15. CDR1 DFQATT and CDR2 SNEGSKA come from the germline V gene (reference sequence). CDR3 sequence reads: CSASRRRGTGVNNEQFF. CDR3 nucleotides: TGCAGTGCTTCACGTAGGCGCGGGACAGGGGTTAACAATGAGCAGTTCTTC.

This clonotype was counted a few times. CDR3 nucleotide sequence: TGTGCCAGCAGGGAACCGGGACAGGGCGGAGTTGGCTACACCTTC. As protein: CASREPGQGGVGYTF. This rearrangement joins TRBV6-1 to TRBJ1-2, with 9 bases that match TRBD1. The CDR3 covers 15 residues. V lost 6 bases to trimming and J lost 7 bases; unmatched junction nucleotides: 12. Germline-derived CDR1 and CDR2 are MNHNS and SASEGT.

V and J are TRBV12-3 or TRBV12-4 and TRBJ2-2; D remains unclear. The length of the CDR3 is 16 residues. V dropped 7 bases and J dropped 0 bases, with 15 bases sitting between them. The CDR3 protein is CASTLSFRANTGELFF. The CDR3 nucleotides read TGTGCCAGCACGTTGTCGTTTAGGGCGAACACCGGGGAGCTGTTTTTT.

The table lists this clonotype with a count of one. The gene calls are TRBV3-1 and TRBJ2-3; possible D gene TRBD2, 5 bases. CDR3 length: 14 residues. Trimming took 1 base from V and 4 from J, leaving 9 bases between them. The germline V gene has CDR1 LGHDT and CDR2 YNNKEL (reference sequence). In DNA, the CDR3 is TGTGCCAGCAGCCAAGCGCGGAGGTCAGATACGCAGTATTTT. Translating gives CASSQARRSDTQYF.

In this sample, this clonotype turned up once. The CDR3 sequence is CASSHRTSGRRYEQFF. CDR3 in DNA: TGTGCCAGCAGCCACCGGACTAGCGGGAGGCGTTATGAGCAGTTCTTC. The rearrangement uses TRBV11-2 and TRBJ2-1, with 14 bases fitting TRBD2. In germline, CDR1 is SGHAT, CDR2 FQNNGV. V lost 5 bases and J lost 8; bases outside the gene matches: 8. The CDR3 is 16 residues long.

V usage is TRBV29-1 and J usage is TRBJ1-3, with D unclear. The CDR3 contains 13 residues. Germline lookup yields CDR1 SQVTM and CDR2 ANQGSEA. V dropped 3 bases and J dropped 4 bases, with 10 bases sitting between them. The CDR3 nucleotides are TGCAGCGTTGAGGCCCTGGGGGGAAACACCATATATTTT. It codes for CSVEALGGNTIYF.

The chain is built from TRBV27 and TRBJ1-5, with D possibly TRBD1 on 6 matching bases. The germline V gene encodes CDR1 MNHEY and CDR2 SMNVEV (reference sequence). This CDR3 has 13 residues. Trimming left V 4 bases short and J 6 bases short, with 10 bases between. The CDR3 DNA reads TGTGCCAGCAGTTATACACAGGGTCAGCCCCAGCATTTT. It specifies CASSYTQGQPQHF.

CDR3 nucleotides: TGTGCCAGCAGTTGGACTAGCGGGAACACCGGGGAGCTGTTTTTT. Encoded protein: CASSWTSGNTGELFF. The rearrangement joins TRBV12-3 or TRBV12-4 to TRBJ2-2; TRBD2 aligns across 10 bases. CDR3 length: 15 residues. J lost 1 base, V lost 4 bases, and 0 bases had no gene match.

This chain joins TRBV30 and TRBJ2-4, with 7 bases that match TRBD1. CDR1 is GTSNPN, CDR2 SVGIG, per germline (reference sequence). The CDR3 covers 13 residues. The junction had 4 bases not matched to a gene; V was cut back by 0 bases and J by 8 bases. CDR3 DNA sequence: TGTGCCTGGAGTGTCAGGGGGTCCGACATTCAGTACTTC. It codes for CAWSVRGSDIQYF.

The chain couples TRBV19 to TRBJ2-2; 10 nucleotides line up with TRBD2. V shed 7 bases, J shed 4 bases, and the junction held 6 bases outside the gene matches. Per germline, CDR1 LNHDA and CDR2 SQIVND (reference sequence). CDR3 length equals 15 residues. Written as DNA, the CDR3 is TGTGCCAGTAATCAACTAGCGGGAAGCACCGGGGAGCTGTTTTTT. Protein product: CASNQLAGSTGELFF.

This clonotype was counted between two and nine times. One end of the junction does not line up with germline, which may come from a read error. The CDR3 is CASSGDQETQYF. The CDR3 DNA follows: TGCGCCAGCAGCGGGGACCAGGAGACCCAGTACTTC. The rearrangement links TRBV5-1 to TRBJ2-5; D could derive from TRBD1 or TRBD2 (5 bases each). The CDR3 extends over 12 amino acids. The germline gives CDR1 SGHRS, CDR2 YFSETQ.

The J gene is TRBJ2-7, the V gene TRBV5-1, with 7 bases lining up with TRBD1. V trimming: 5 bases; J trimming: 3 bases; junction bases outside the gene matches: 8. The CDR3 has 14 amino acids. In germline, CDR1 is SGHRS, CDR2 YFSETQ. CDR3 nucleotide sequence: TGCGCCAGCAGGTTACCGGGACAGAACTACGAGCAGTACTTC. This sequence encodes CASRLPGQNYEQYF.

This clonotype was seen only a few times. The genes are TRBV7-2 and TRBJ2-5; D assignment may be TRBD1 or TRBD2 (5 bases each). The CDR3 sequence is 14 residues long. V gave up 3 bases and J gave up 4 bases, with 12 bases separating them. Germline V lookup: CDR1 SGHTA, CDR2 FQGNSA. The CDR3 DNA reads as TGTGCCAGCAGCTTGGGGCTAGCCGGAGAGACCCAGTACTTC. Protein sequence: CASSLGLAGETQYF. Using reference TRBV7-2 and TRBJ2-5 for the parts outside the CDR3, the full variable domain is GAGVSQSPSNKVTEKGKDVELRCDPISGHTALYWYRQSLGQGLEFLIYFQGNSAPDKSGLPSDRFSAERTGGSVSTLTIQRTQQEDSAVYLCASSLGLAGETQYFGPGTRLLVL.

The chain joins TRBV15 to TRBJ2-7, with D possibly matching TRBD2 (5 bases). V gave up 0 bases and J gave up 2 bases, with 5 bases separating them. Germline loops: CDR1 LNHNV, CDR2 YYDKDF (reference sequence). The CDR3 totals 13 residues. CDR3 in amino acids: CATSRELAYEQYF. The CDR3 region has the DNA TGTGCCACCAGCAGAGAACTAGCCTACGAGCAGTACTTC.

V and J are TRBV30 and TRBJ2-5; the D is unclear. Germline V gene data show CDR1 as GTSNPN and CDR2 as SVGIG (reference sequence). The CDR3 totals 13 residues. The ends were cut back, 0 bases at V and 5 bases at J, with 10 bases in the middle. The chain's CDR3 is CAWSVEMMETQYF. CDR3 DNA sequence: TGTGCCTGGAGTGTAGAGATGATGGAGACCCAGTACTTC.

CDR3 in amino acids: CASSSQNQALGEQYF. CDR3 DNA: TGTGCCAGCAGTTCACAGAACCAGGCGTTGGGGGAGCAGTACTTC. The V call is TRBV12-3 or TRBV12-4, the J call TRBJ2-7; the D is unclear. Trimming shortened V by 4 bases and J by 7 bases, and 20 bases separated the two germline ends. This CDR3 has 15 residues.

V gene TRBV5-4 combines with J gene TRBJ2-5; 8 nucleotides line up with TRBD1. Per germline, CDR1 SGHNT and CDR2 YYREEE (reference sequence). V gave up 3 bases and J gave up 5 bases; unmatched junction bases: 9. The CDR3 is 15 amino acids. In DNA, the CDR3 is TGTGCCAGCAGCTCCGAGCCAACAGGGGGGGAGACCCAGTACTTC. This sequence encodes CASSSEPTGGETQYF.